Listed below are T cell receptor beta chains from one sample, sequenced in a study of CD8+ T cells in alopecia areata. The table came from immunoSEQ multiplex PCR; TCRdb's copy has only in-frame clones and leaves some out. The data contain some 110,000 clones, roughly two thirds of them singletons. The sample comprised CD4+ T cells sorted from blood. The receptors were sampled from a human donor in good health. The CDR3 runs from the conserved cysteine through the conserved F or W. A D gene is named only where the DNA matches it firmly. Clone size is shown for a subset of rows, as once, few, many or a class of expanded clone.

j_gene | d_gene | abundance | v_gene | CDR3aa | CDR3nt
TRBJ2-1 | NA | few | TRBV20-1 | CSAKLANEQFF | TGCAGTGCTAAACTAGCTAATGAGCAGTTCTTC
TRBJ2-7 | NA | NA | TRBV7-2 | CASSLALSRTYEQYF | TGTGCCAGCAGCTTAGCCCTTAGCCGAACCTACGAGCAGTACTTC
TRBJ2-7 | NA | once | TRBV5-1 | CASSPGSYEQYF | TGCGCCAGCAGCCCGGGGTCCTACGAGCAGTACTTC
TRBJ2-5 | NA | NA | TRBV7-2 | CASSQASGRETQYF | TGTGCCAGCAGCCAGGCGTCAGGACGCGAGACCCAGTACTTC
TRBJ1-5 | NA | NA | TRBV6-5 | CASSRQKGSNQPQHF | TGTGCCAGCAGTCGACAGAAAGGGAGCAATCAGCCCCAGCATTTT
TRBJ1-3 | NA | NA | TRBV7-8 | CASSLPDISGNTIYF | TGTGCCAGCAGCTTGCCCGACATCTCTGGAAACACCATATATTTT
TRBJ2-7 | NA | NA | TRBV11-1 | CASSLAQPGLSYEQYF | TGTGCCAGCAGCTTAGCGCAGCCAGGGCTGTCCTACGAGCAGTACTTC
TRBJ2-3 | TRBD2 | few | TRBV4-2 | CASSPRGVSTDTQYF | TGTGCCAGCAGCCCGCGGGGGGTTAGCACAGATACGCAGTATTTT
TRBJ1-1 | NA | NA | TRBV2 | CASSTGRNTEAFF | TGTGCCAGCAGCACAGGGAGGAACACTGAAGCTTTCTTT
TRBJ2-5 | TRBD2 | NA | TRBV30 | CAWSELAGGQETQYF | TGTGCCTGGAGTGAGCTAGCGGGGGGGCAAGAGACCCAGTACTTC
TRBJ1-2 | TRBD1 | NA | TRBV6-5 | CASSEDRDRGYTF | TGTGCCAGCAGCGAGGACAGGGACCGGGGCTACACCTTC
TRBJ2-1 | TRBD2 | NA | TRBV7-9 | CASSDRGGLYNEQFF | TGTGCCAGCAGCGATCGGGGGGGCTTGTACAATGAGCAGTTCTTC
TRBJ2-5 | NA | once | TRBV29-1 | CSVDHKTQYF | TGCAGCGTGGATCATAAGACCCAGTACTTC
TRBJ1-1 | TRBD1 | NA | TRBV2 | CASTPTGVTEAFF | TGTGCCAGCACTCCGACAGGGGTCACTGAAGCTTTCTTT
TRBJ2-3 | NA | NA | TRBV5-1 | CASSRGLGSTDTQYF | TGCGCCAGCAGCCGGGGGTTGGGCAGCACAGATACGCAGTATTTT
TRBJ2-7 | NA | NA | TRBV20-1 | CSAISGMSGYF | TGCAGTGCTATCTCGGGGATGTCGGGGTACTTC
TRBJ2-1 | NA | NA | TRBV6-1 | CASRVGHRSYNEQFF | TGTGCCAGCCGAGTCGGACACCGATCCTACAATGAGCAGTTCTTC
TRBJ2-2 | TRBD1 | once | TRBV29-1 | CSVLPQGASNTGELFF | TGCAGCGTTCTCCCTCAGGGGGCTTCGAACACCGGGGAGCTGTTTTTT
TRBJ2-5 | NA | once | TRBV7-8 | CASRETGTGETQYF | TGTGCCAGCAGGGAGACAGGGACTGGGGAGACCCAGTACTTC
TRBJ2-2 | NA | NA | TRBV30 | CAWAAAVRTGELFF | TGTGCCTGGGCTGCGGCGGTGAGGACCGGGGAGCTGTTTTTT
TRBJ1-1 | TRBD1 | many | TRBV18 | CASSWPGQGSTEAFF | TGTGCCAGCTCATGGCCGGGACAGGGGAGCACTGAAGCTTTCTTT
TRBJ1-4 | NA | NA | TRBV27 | CASSLYRGGNEKLFF | TGTGCCAGCAGTTTATATCGGGGCGGGAATGAAAAACTGTTTTTT
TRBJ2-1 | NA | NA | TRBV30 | CAWRWWGATNEQFF | TGTGCCTGGAGGTGGTGGGGGGCCACTAATGAGCAGTTCTTC
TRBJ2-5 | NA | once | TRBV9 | CASSVEGLQETQYF | TGTGCCAGCAGCGTAGAAGGTCTGCAAGAGACCCAGTACTTC
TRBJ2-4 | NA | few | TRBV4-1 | CASSQGGEENIQYF | TGTGCCAGCAGCCAAGGAGGGGAGGAAAACATTCAGTACTTC
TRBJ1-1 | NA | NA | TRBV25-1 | CASSESTEAFF | TGTGCCAGCAGTGAAAGCACTGAAGCTTTCTTT
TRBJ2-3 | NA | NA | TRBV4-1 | CASSQGGGGSTDTQYF | TGCGCCAGCAGCCAAGGGGGAGGGGGCAGCACAGATACGCAGTATTTT
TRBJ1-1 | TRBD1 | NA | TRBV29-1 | CSALRQGLNTEAFF | TGCAGCGCCCTTAGACAGGGCTTGAACACTGAAGCTTTCTTT
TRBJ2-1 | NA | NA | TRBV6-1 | CASSEGLGRRNEQFF | TGTGCCAGCAGTGAAGGACTAGGTAGGCGCAATGAGCAGTTCTTC
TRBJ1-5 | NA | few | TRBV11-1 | CASSLGRGDQPQHF | TGTGCCAGCAGCTTGGGCAGGGGCGATCAGCCCCAGCATTTT
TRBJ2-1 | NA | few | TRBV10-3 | CAISEGDGYYNEQFF | TGTGCCATCAGTGAAGGGGATGGATACTACAATGAGCAGTTCTTC
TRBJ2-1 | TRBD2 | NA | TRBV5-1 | CASHRGGNNNEQFF | TGCGCCAGCCACCGGGGGGGCAATAACAATGAGCAGTTCTTC
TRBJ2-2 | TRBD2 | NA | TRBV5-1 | CASSPGTRDTGELFF | TGCGCCAGCAGCCCCGGGACTAGGGACACCGGGGAGCTGTTTTTT
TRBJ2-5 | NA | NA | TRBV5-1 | CASSGDPQETQYF | TGCGCCAGCTCCGGGGACCCCCAAGAGACCCAGTACTTC
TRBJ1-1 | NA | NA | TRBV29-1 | CSARVREDTEAFF | TGCAGCGCTCGGGTCAGGGAGGACACTGAAGCTTTCTTT
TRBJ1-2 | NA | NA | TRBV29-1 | CSADVPRGLDGYTF | TGCAGCGCCGACGTGCCCAGGGGACTCGATGGCTACACCTTC
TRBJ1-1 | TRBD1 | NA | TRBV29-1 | CTPKDREPNTEAFF | TGCACCCCAAAGGACAGGGAACCGAACACTGAAGCTTTCTTT
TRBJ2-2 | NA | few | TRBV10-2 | CASSEVTSYGFNTGELFF | TGCGCCAGCAGTGAAGTAACTAGCTACGGTTTCAACACCGGGGAGCTGTTTTTT
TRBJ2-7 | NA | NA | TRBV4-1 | CASSQFGGSYEQYF | TGCGCCAGCAGCCAATTTGGGGGGTCCTACGAGCAGTACTTC
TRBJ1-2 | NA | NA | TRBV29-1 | CSVEAGTGGYTF | TGCAGCGTTGAAGCTGGGACCGGCGGCTACACCTTC
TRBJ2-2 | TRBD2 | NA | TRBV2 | CATGTSVKNGELFF | TGTGCCACCGGGACTAGCGTAAAGAACGGGGAGCTGTTTTTT
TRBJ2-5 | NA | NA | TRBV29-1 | CSVELAGGTQYF | TGCAGCGTTGAACTGGCTGGGGGGACCCAGTACTTC
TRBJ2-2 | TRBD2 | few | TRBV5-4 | CASTLGGGQHASGELFF | TGTGCCAGCACCCTCGGGGGGGGGCAGCATGCCAGCGGGGAGCTGTTTTTT
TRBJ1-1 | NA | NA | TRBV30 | CAWSQGDIGAFF | TGTGCCTGGAGTCAGGGTGATATAGGGGCTTTCTTT
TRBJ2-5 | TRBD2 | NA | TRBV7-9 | CASSQLRSGGVQETQYF | TGTGCCAGCAGCCAACTCCGTAGCGGGGGAGTCCAAGAGACCCAGTACTTC
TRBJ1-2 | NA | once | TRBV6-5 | CASSYGGQPLWYTF | TGTGCCAGCAGTTACGGAGGACAGCCACTCTGGTACACCTTC
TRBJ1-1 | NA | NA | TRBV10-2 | CASKTGTLPEAFF | TGCGCCAGCAAAACCGGGACATTACCTGAAGCTTTCTTT
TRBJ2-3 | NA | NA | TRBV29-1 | CSATGAPDTQYF | TGCAGCGCCACGGGGGCCCCAGATACGCAGTATTTT
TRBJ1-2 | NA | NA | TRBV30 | CAWSGENYGYTF | TGTGCCTGGAGTGGTGAGAACTATGGCTACACCTTC
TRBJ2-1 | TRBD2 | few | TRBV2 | CASSEERGTYNEQFF | TGTGCCAGCAGTGAAGAGCGGGGGACCTACAATGAGCAGTTCTTC
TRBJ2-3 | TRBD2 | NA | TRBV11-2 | CASSLGGGAADTQYF | TGTGCCAGCAGCTTAGGCGGGGGGGCCGCAGATACGCAGTATTTT
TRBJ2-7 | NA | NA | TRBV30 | CAWSVRSNAEQYF | TGTGCCTGGAGTGTAAGGTCCAACGCCGAGCAGTACTTC
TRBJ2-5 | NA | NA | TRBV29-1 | CSVDGQSTVQTQYF | TGCAGCGTTGACGGACAGAGTACGGTGCAGACCCAGTACTTC
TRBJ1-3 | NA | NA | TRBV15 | CATSFGRGSGNTIYF | TGTGCCACCAGCTTCGGGAGGGGGTCTGGAAACACCATATATTTT